The T cell receptor beta chain described here comes from a study of Tregs in tolerant kidney transplant recipients. Per germline, CDR1 DFQATT and CDR2 SNEGSKA (reference sequence). The length of the CDR3 is 11 residues. The V and J ends lost 5 bases and 9 bases respectively, with 11 bases between them. Regarding the study as a whole: This study did not directly address biological reproducibility. Tregs expanded with activated donor B cells seemed most donor-specific. The small number of patients limits these findings pending further validation.

CD4+CD25+CD127- Tregs, CD4+CD25- non-Tregs, CD4 and CD8 cells were sorted. Remarks on this clone: What it binds is unknown.

Assay used: immunoSEQ multiplex PCR; TCRdb lists only in-frame clones, some missing. Among tens of thousands of clones, 84% were seen once, and the ten largest hold more than 4%. This chain connects TRBV20-1 to TRBJ2-1; D gene uncertain. This receptor was identified in a human donor in good health. Sequencing used CD4+ T cells from blood. The CDR3 nucleotides are TGCAGTGCTGACCCGATGGGTGAGCAGTTCTTC. Protein: CSADPMGEQFF.